This entry lists 30 T cell receptor beta chains sequenced from one sample in a study of blood T cell repertoires in COVID-19. Sequencing used immunoSEQ multiplex PCR; TCRdb keeps in-frame clones, though not all of them. The sample holds 240,000 or so clones, roughly 79% seen once. The specimen was peripheral blood. Source of these receptors: an elderly woman with COVID-19, enrolled during active disease.

V is TRBV18 and J is TRBJ2-7; TRBD2 matches at 7 bases. Germline CDR1 is KGHSH and CDR2 is LQKENI. The junction had 7 bases not matched to a gene; V was cut back by 1 base and J by 4 bases. The length of the CDR3 is 15 residues. The CDR3 nucleotides are TGTGCCAGCTCACCACGTTCTAGCGGAAGTTACGAGCAGTACTTC. Amino acid sequence: CASSPRSSGSYEQYF. Filled out from reference TRBV18 and TRBJ2-7, the complete variable domain reads NAGVMQNPRHLVRRRGQEARLRCSPMKGHSHVYWYRQLPEEGLKFMVYLQKENIIDESGMPKERFSAEFPKEGPSILRIQQVVRGDSAAYFCASSPRSSGSYEQYFGPGTRLTVT.

This clone is a singleton in its sample. The chain recombines TRBV30 with TRBJ2-1; D might be TRBD2 (5 bases). Germline V gene sequence: CDR1 GTSNPN, CDR2 SVGIG (reference sequence). Trimming removed 1 base at V and 7 bases at J, with 11 bases between. The CDR3 is 13 amino acids. The chain's CDR3 is CAWSGQLGNEQFF. CDR3 nucleotide sequence: TGTGCCTGGAGTGGACAACTAGGGAATGAGCAGTTCTTC.

This clone was detected once. The rearrangement joins TRBV7-3 to TRBJ2-1; 7 positions agree with TRBD2. CDR3 length equals 15 residues. The V segment lost 5 bases and the J segment 5 bases; nucleotides outside the gene matches: 9. Germline CDR1 and CDR2: SGHTA and FQGTGA. This chain's CDR3 is CASSLDSGSHNEQFF. Here the CDR3 DNA reads TGTGCCAGCAGCCTAGATAGCGGGTCACACAATGAGCAGTTCTTC. Variable domain in full (rest from reference TRBV7-3 and TRBJ2-1): GAGVSQTPSNKVTEKGKYVELRCDPISGHTALYWYRQSLGQGPEFLIYFQGTGAADDSGLPNDRFFAVRPEGSVSTLKIQRTERGDSAVYLCASSLDSGSHNEQFFGPGTRLTVL.

The rearrangement uses TRBV6-1 and TRBJ1-3, with 7 bases identical to TRBD1. V lost 3 bases, J lost 3 bases, and 11 bases stayed unmatched. Germline V gene lookup returns CDR1 MNHNS and CDR2 SASEGT. The CDR3 has 17 residues. The CDR3 reads CASSDRQGRVLGNTIYF. As DNA, the CDR3 is TGTGCCAGCAGTGACAGACAGGGAAGGGTGCTTGGAAACACCATATATTTT.

A single count supports this clone. The V gene is TRBV5-1, the J gene TRBJ2-7; maybe TRBD1 (6 bases). The V and J ends lost 3 bases and 1 base respectively, with 11 bases between them. Germline assignment: CDR1 SGHRS and CDR2 YFSETQ. CDR3 length: 14 residues. The CDR3 DNA reads TGCGCCAGCAGCTCCAGGGGAAGGTCCTACGAGCAGTACTTC. It translates to CASSSRGRSYEQYF.

V is TRBV27 and J is TRBJ2-1, with 9 positions matching TRBD1. The CDR3 loop spans 16 amino acids. V lost 3 bases, J lost 7 bases, and 10 bases stayed unmatched. The V gene's germline CDR1 is MNHEY and CDR2 SMNVEV (reference sequence). The CDR3 region is CASSLRTGGAGNEQFF. Here the CDR3 DNA reads TGTGCCAGCAGTTTGCGCACAGGGGGCGCAGGGAATGAGCAGTTCTTC.

This chain joins TRBV9 and TRBJ2-1; D call uncertain. The CDR3 length is 14 residues. Germline V gene data show CDR1 as SGDLS and CDR2 as YYNGEE. V lost 0 bases, J lost 6 bases, and 10 bases lay in between. The CDR3 loop is CASSVGQAFNEQFF. The CDR3, as DNA: TGTGCCAGCAGCGTAGGTCAAGCGTTCAATGAGCAGTTCTTC.

J is TRBJ2-7 and V is TRBV7-9; maybe TRBD2 (6 bases). The CDR3 runs to 17 residues. V was shortened by 5 bases and J by 0 bases, with 20 bases between the two germline ends. CDR1 and CDR2 from the germline V gene are SEHNR and FQNEAQ (reference sequence). The CDR3 loop is CASSPLEGSASSYEQYF. DNA for the CDR3: TGTGCCAGCAGCCCCTTGGAGGGTAGCGCCAGCTCCTACGAGCAGTACTTC.

The V call is TRBV18, the J call TRBJ1-2, with unresolved D. CDR1 is KGHSH and CDR2 is LQKENI in the germline V gene. The ends were cut back, 0 bases at V and 8 bases at J, with 16 bases in the middle. The CDR3 has 15 amino acids. Written as DNA, the CDR3 is TGTGCCAGCTCACCACCGCAAGGAGTCGCGGGGGGCTACACCTTC. This encodes CASSPPQGVAGGYTF.

CDR3 nucleotides: TGTGCCAGCAGTTTTCTACAGGGGCGCGGAGATACGCAGTATTTT. Its translation: CASSFLQGRGDTQYF. The V gene is TRBV27, the J gene TRBJ2-3; 7 bases agree with TRBD1. CDR1 is MNHEY, CDR2 SMNVEV, per germline (reference sequence). V lost 3 bases and J lost 5; bases outside the gene matches: 8. The CDR3 covers 15 residues.

In regard to this clone: One end of the junction varies from germline; a read error may be responsible. The gene calls are TRBV7-7 and TRBJ2-5; D not certain. The germline V gene encodes CDR1 SSHAT and CDR2 FNYEAQ (reference sequence). The CDR3 extends over 14 amino acids. The CDR3 nucleotides are TGTGCTAGCAGCTTATCCGGAGCCAAAGAGACCCAGTACTTC. This translates into CASSLSGAKETQYF.

This clone came up once. This chain uses TRBV5-6 with TRBJ1-2; TRBD1 matches at 8 bases. Germline V gene sequence: CDR1 SGHDT, CDR2 YYEEEE. Unmatched junction bases numbered 12, after V lost 0 bases and J lost 2 bases. This CDR3 comprises 18 residues. The CDR3 nucleotides read TGTGCCAGCAGCTTGGGACGATACCCCCGACAGGGGAACTATGGCTACACCTTC. It is translated as CASSLGRYPRQGNYGYTF. Drawing the rest from reference TRBV5-6 and TRBJ1-2, the complete variable domain is DAGVTQSPTHLIKTRGQQVTLRCSPKSGHDTVSWYQQALGQGPQFIFQYYEEEERQRGNFPDRFSGHQFPNYSSELNVNALLLGDSALYLCASSLGRYPRQGNYGYTFGSGTRLTVV.

This clone was counted a few times. V usage is TRBV4-3 and J usage is TRBJ1-1, with TRBD1 matching 7 bases. The germline gives CDR1 LGHNA, CDR2 YSLEER. The CDR3 consists of 14 residues. Trimming cost V 3 bases and J 7 bases; bases outside gene matches: 8. The CDR3 nucleotides are TGCGCCAGCAGCCATTCTAAGGGGGCGGGTGAAGCTTTCTTT. Residues: CASSHSKGAGEAFF.

The rearrangement links TRBV12-3 or TRBV12-4 to TRBJ2-7; D not resolved. The ends were cut back, 3 bases at V and 2 bases at J, with 8 bases in the middle. This CDR3 has 13 residues. The CDR3 here is CASSLAQTYEQYF. Here the CDR3 DNA reads TGTGCCAGCAGTTTGGCCCAGACCTACGAGCAGTACTTC.

The rearrangement joins TRBV25-1 to TRBJ2-2; TRBD1 matches 10 bases. V gave up 6 bases and J gave up 4 bases; unmatched junction bases: 2. The CDR3 is made up of 14 amino acids. Germline loops: CDR1 MGHDK, CDR2 SYGVNS. This chain's CDR3 is CASSWTGGTGELFF. CDR3 sequence (DNA): TGTGCCAGCAGCTGGACAGGGGGCACCGGGGAGCTGTTTTTT.

The chain's CDR3 is CASRQGPRGETQYF. DNA for the CDR3: TGCGCCAGCAGGCAGGGCCCCAGGGGAGAGACCCAGTACTTC. V gene TRBV5-1 combines with J gene TRBJ2-5; TRBD1 is a possible D gene (6 bases). CDR3 length: 14 residues. Per germline, CDR1 SGHRS and CDR2 YFSETQ. V was cut by 5 bases and J by 4 bases, with 15 bases left in between.

The rearrangement links TRBV7-6 to TRBJ2-3; 12 bases map to TRBD2. The CDR3 has 18 residues. V shed 1 base, J shed 1 base, and the junction held 6 bases outside the gene matches. Germline loops: CDR1 SGHVS, CDR2 FNYEAQ. The CDR3 DNA reads as TGTGCCAGCAGCTTAGGTTTACTAGCGGGAGGTGGCACAGATACGCAGTATTTT. It specifies CASSLGLLAGGGTDTQYF. The whole variable domain, filled in from reference TRBV7-6 and TRBJ2-3, reads GAGVSQSPRYKVTKRGQDVALRCDPISGHVSLYWYRQALGQGPEFLTYFNYEAQQDKSGLPNDRFSAERPEGSISTLTIQRTEQRDSAMYRCASSLGLLAGGGTDTQYFGPGTRLTVL.

The chain employs TRBV9 and TRBJ1-1, with TRBD1 as a possible D gene (5 bases). This CDR3 spans 15 amino acids. Germline V gives CDR1 SGDLS, CDR2 YYNGEE. The V gene lost 3 bases and the J gene lost 7 bases, with 19 bases spanning the gap. The CDR3 DNA reads as TGTGCCAGCAGCGCCAACCCCTCACAGGACCTTGAAGCTTTCTTT. Translation: CASSANPSQDLEAFF.

This chain uses TRBV6-5 with TRBJ1-4; 8 positions agree with TRBD1. Germline-derived CDR1 and CDR2 are MNHEY and SVGAGI. V shed 6 bases and J 8 bases; nucleotides not matched to a gene: 11. CDR3 size: 15 residues. The CDR3 region has the DNA TGTGCCAGCAGCCCCGACAGGGGAGGTCGGGAAAAACTGTTTTTT. It encodes CASSPDRGGREKLFF.

This clone was observed many times. The genes are TRBV5-1 and TRBJ1-6, with D perhaps TRBD1 (5 bases). V was trimmed by 0 bases and J by 9 bases, leaving 10 bases between them. Germline V lookup: CDR1 SGHRS, CDR2 YFSETQ. The CDR3 spans 14 residues. The CDR3 coding sequence is TGCGCCAGCAGCTTGGGGTCAGGGATTTCACCCCTCCACTTT. Protein: CASSLGSGISPLHF. The complete variable domain, with remaining parts taken from reference TRBV5-1 and TRBJ1-6, reads KAGVTQTPRYLIKTRGQQVTLSCSPISGHRSVSWYQQTPGQGLQFLFEYFSETQRNKGNFPGRFSGRQFSNSRSEMNVSTLELGDSALYLCASSLGSGISPLHFGNGTRLTVT.

This clone was seen once. The gene calls are TRBV27 and TRBJ1-2; possible D gene TRBD1, 6 bases. The CDR3 sequence is 14 residues long. CDR1 is MNHEY, CDR2 SMNVEV, per germline (reference sequence). V lost 5 bases to trimming and J lost 1 base, with 11 bases between them. CDR3 nucleotides: TGTGCCAGCAGTGCCGGGACAAATAACTATGGCTACACCTTC. Residues: CASSAGTNNYGYTF.

This chain uses TRBV19 with TRBJ2-4; maybe TRBD1 (6 bases). The germline V gene has CDR1 LNHDA and CDR2 SQIVND (reference sequence). The V gene lost 5 bases and the J gene lost 6 bases, with 20 bases spanning the gap. The CDR3 has 16 residues. The CDR3 DNA reads as TGTGCCAGTAGTTCCCGACAGGCACGAGCAACAAACATTCAGTACTTC. It specifies CASSSRQARATNIQYF.

This clone was picked up a small number of times. V gene TRBV7-2 combines with J gene TRBJ2-7, with 7 nucleotides matching TRBD1. Per germline, CDR1 SGHTA and CDR2 FQGNSA. The CDR3 spans 16 residues. V lost 5 bases and J lost 5; bases outside the gene matches: 15. CDR3 coding DNA: TGTGCCAGCAGCCCCCAGACAGGGAGCTATCAAAACGAGCAGTACTTC. This codes for CASSPQTGSYQNEQYF.

The rearrangement uses TRBV5-1 and TRBJ1-1, with 9 bases fitting TRBD1. The CDR3 sequence is 16 residues long. Trimming took 3 bases from V and 5 from J; bases not matched to a gene: 11. Looked up from germline, CDR1 is SGHRS and CDR2 is YFSETQ. The DNA of the CDR3 is TGCGCCAGCAGCTCCCTTTTGACAGGGGGAGCAACTGAAGCTTTCTTT. Protein product: CASSSLLTGGATEAFF. Supplemented by reference TRBV5-1 and TRBJ1-1, the full variable domain reads KAGVTQTPRYLIKTRGQQVTLSCSPISGHRSVSWYQQTPGQGLQFLFEYFSETQRNKGNFPGRFSGRQFSNSRSEMNVSTLELGDSALYLCASSSLLTGGATEAFFGQGTRLTVV.

The chain employs TRBV5-1 and TRBJ1-1; 8 bases are shared with TRBD1. The CDR3 consists of 15 residues. The germline V gene encodes CDR1 SGHRS and CDR2 YFSETQ. The junction had 5 bases not matched to a gene; V was cut back by 0 bases and J by 4 bases. Here the CDR3 reads CASSLVQGAPTEAFF. CDR3 DNA: TGCGCCAGCAGCTTGGTTCAGGGGGCCCCCACTGAAGCTTTCTTT. The full variable domain, completed using reference TRBV5-1 and TRBJ1-1, is KAGVTQTPRYLIKTRGQQVTLSCSPISGHRSVSWYQQTPGQGLQFLFEYFSETQRNKGNFPGRFSGRQFSNSRSEMNVSTLELGDSALYLCASSLVQGAPTEAFFGQGTRLTVV.

The chain has TRBV12-2 and TRBJ1-1; the D call of TRBD1 is as the table states it, not checked on the DNA. TRBV12-2 is an annotated pseudogene. The CDR3 spans 16 residues. CDR3 coding DNA: TGTGCAAGTCGCTTAGCGATGCCCAGTGGTGGCACTGAAGCTTTCTTT. Protein: CASRLAMPSGGTEAFF.

The chain is built from TRBV7-9 and TRBJ2-2; no clear D gene. Germline V gene sequence: CDR1 SEHNR, CDR2 FQNEAQ (reference sequence). The CDR3 has 14 amino acids. V was clipped by 8 bases and J by 1 base, with 11 bases between them. CDR3: CASGISGNTGELFF. In nucleotides, the CDR3 is TGTGCCAGCGGAATTTCAGGGAACACCGGGGAGCTGTTTTTT.

This rearrangement joins TRBV6-2 or TRBV6-3 to TRBJ1-2; 8 nucleotides align to TRBD1. The CDR3 contains 12 residues. Trimming at V came to 5 bases and at J to 6 bases, leaving 2 bases not matched to a gene. Germline V gene sequence: CDR1 MNHEY, CDR2 SVGEGT. CDR3 nucleotides: TGTGCCAGCAGTGAGGACAGGGATGGCTACACCTTC. Amino acid sequence: CASSEDRDGYTF.

The chain recombines TRBV4-3 with TRBJ1-2, with D possibly TRBD1 on 6 matching bases. The CDR3 has 15 amino acids. In germline, CDR1 is LGHNA, CDR2 YSLEER. V shed 4 bases and J shed 3 bases, with 15 bases lying between them. DNA for the CDR3: TGCGCCAGCAGCCCCGTGAGGGGGGGAGACTATGGCTACACCTTC. Protein sequence: CASSPVRGGDYGYTF.

The genes are TRBV10-2 and TRBJ1-2; 10 bases line up with TRBD1. Germline loops: CDR1 WSHSY, CDR2 SAAADI. This CDR3 comprises 12 residues. The trim removed 7 bases at V and 6 bases at J, leaving 2 bases unmatched. CDR3 sequence: CASKTGGDGYTF. The CDR3 DNA reads as TGCGCCAGCAAGACAGGGGGCGATGGCTACACCTTC.